Listed below are T cell receptor beta chains from one sample, sequenced in a study of T cell repertoires in cytomegalovirus infection. One entry per CDR3 protein, called by TCRdb with MiXCR from the reads. The data hold around 710,000 distinct CDR3 sequences, with approximately 32% observed a single time. No antigen is known for these receptors. The sample consisted of cultured CD8+ T cells from PBMCs, taken from culture after CMV antigen stimulation. The receptor source for this set is a human donor in good health (CMV status not recorded). Some clones in this sample may be carry-over from other donors' samples. Both conserved end residues are part of each CDR3. A D gene is named only where the DNA matches it firmly. Size is omitted from some rows. Given values are once, few, many or a class for expanded clones.

clone size: NA; V gene: TRBV4-1; J gene: TRBJ1-1; D gene: TRBD1; CDR3 protein: CASSQDFSGGARNTEAFF; CDR3 DNA: TGTGCCAGCAGCCAAGATTTTTCAGGGGGCGCGAGAAACACTGAAGCTTTCTTT
clone size: many; V gene: TRBV7-9; J gene: TRBJ1-6; D gene: NA; CDR3 protein: CASSSRRDGNSPLHF; CDR3 DNA: TGTGCCAGCAGCTCCAGGAGGGACGGCAATTCACCCCTCCACTTT
clone size: few; V gene: TRBV7-9; J gene: TRBJ1-2; D gene: NA; CDR3 protein: CASSFPGQYGYTF; CDR3 DNA: TGTGCCAGCAGCTTTCCGGGACAATATGGCTACACCTTC
clone size: many; V gene: TRBV7-2; J gene: TRBJ2-7; D gene: TRBD1; CDR3 protein: CASSLAGDRAGEQYF; CDR3 DNA: TGTGCCAGCAGCTTAGCGGGGGACAGGGCGGGTGAGCAGTACTTC
clone size: NA; V gene: TRBV4-2; J gene: TRBJ2-3; D gene: TRBD2; CDR3 protein: CASSQLTSGGHDTQYF; CDR3 DNA: TGTGCCAGCAGCCAGTTGACTAGCGGGGGGCATGATACGCAGTATTTT
clone size: many; V gene: TRBV6-5; J gene: TRBJ2-7; D gene: TRBD2; CDR3 protein: CASSYSGLAGISYEQYF; CDR3 DNA: TGTGCCAGCAGTTACTCGGGACTAGCGGGTATCTCCTACGAGCAGTACTTC
clone size: NA; V gene: TRBV19; J gene: TRBJ2-7; D gene: TRBD1; CDR3 protein: CASSMGTVYEQYF; CDR3 DNA: TGTGCCAGTAGTATGGGGACAGTCTACGAGCAGTACTTC
clone size: NA; V gene: TRBV4-1; J gene: TRBJ2-2; D gene: NA; CDR3 protein: CASSQASITLDFTGELFF; CDR3 DNA: TGCGCCAGCAGCCAAGCCTCGATCACCCTAGATTTTACCGGGGAGCTGTTTTTT
clone size: NA; V gene: TRBV27; J gene: TRBJ2-3; D gene: TRBD1; CDR3 protein: CASPSSSVWTGQRCTDTQYF; CDR3 DNA: TGTGCCAGCCCATCTTCCTCGGTGTGGACAGGTCAGCGCTGCACAGATACGCAGTATTTT
clone size: NA; V gene: TRBV4-1; J gene: TRBJ1-4; D gene: TRBD1; CDR3 protein: CASRADREDEKLFF; CDR3 DNA: TGCGCCAGCAGAGCCGACAGGGAGGATGAAAAACTGTTTTTT
clone size: NA; V gene: TRBV7-8; J gene: TRBJ1-2; D gene: TRBD1; CDR3 protein: CASSLEIGGLGIGGYTF; CDR3 DNA: TGTGCCAGCAGCTTAGAGATAGGGGGCCTGGGTATAGGTGGCTACACCTTC
clone size: few; V gene: TRBV7-9; J gene: TRBJ2-3; D gene: TRBD1; CDR3 protein: CASSLAIDRGAQYF; CDR3 DNA: TGTGCCAGCAGCTTAGCAATAGACAGGGGCGCGCAGTATTTT
clone size: NA; V gene: TRBV13; J gene: TRBJ1-6; D gene: NA; CDR3 protein: CASSSGRRGGSPLHF; CDR3 DNA: TGTGCCAGCAGCTCTGGGAGAAGGGGTGGGTCACCCCTCCACTTT
clone size: few; V gene: TRBV6-2/TRBV6-3; J gene: TRBJ2-3; D gene: NA; CDR3 protein: CASSYPGVGDTQYF; CDR3 DNA: TGTGCCAGCAGTTACCCGGGGGTGGGAGATACGCAGTATTTT
clone size: NA; V gene: TRBV7-8; J gene: TRBJ1-2; D gene: TRBD1; CDR3 protein: CASSRQGAGYTF; CDR3 DNA: TGTGCCAGCAGCAGACAGGGGGCTGGCTACACCTTC
clone size: few; V gene: TRBV6-6; J gene: TRBJ2-5; D gene: NA; CDR3 protein: CASSYVAGTGETQYF; CDR3 DNA: TGTGCCAGCAGTTACGTCGCCGGGACGGGAGAGACCCAGTACTTC
clone size: NA; V gene: TRBV28; J gene: TRBJ1-1; D gene: NA; CDR3 protein: CASSLSEVGNTEAFF; CDR3 DNA: TGTGCCAGCAGTTTATCGGAGGTGGGGAACACTGAAGCTTTCTTT